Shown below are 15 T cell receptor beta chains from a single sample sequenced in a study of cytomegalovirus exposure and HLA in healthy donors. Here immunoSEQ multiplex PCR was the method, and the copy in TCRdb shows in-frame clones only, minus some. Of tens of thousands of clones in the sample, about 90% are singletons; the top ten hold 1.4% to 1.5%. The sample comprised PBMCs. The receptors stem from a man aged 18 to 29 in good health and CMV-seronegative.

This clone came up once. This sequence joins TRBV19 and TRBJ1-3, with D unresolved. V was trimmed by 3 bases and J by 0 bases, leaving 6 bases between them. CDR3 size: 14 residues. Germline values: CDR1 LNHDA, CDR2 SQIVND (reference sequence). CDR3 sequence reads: CASSIGSSGNTIYF. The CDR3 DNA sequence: TGTGCCAGTAGTATTGGGAGCTCTGGAAACACCATATATTTT.

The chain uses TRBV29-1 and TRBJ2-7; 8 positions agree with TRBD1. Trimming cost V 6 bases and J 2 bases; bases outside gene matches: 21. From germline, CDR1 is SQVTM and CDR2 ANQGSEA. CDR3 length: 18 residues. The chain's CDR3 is CSVGWDRSLASLTYEQYF. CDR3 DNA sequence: TGCAGCGTCGGATGGGACAGGAGCTTAGCATCCCTTACCTACGAGCAGTACTTC.

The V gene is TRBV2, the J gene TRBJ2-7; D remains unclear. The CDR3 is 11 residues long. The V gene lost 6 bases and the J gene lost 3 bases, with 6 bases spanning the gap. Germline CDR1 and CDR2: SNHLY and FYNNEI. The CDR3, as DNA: TGTGCCAGCAGGCAGTTCTACGAGCAGTACTTC. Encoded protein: CASRQFYEQYF.

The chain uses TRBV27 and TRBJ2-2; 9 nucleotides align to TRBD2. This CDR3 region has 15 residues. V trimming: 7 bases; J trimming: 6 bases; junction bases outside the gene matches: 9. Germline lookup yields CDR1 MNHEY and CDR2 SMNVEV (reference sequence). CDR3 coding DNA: TGTGCCAGCACGGGCGGGAGGGCCCCAGCCGGGGAGCTGTTTTTT. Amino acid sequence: CASTGGRAPAGELFF.

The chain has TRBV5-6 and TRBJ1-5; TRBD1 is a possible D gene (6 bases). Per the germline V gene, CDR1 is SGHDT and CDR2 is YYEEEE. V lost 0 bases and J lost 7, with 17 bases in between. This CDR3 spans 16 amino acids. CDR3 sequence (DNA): TGTGCCAGCAGCTTGGCCAGAGGGCAGGGGTTCCAGCCCCAGCATTTT. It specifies CASSLARGQGFQPQHF.

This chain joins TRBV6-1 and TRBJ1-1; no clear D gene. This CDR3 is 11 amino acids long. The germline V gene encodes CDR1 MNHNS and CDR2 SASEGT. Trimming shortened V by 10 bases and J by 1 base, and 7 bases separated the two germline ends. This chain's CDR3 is CANIPNTEAFF. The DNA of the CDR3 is TGTGCCAACATACCGAACACTGAAGCTTTCTTT.

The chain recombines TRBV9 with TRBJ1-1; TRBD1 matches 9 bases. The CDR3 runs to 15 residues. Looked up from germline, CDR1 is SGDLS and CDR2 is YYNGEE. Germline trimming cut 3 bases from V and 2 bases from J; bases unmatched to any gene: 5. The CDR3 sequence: CASSERDRVNTEAFF. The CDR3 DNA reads TGTGCCAGCAGCGAGAGGGACAGGGTAAACACTGAAGCTTTCTTT.

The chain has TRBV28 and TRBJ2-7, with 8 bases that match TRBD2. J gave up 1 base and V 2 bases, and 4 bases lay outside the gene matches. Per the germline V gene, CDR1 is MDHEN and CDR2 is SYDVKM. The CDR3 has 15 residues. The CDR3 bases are TGTGCCAGCAGTTTAGACATAGCGGGGTCCTACGAGCAGTACTTC. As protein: CASSLDIAGSYEQYF.

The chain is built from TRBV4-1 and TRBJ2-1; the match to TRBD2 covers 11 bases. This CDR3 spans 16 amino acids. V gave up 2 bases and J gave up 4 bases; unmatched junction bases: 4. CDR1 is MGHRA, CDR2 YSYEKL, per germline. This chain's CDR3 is CASSQPSGGPYNEQFF. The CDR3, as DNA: TGCGCCAGCAGCCAACCTAGCGGGGGGCCTTACAATGAGCAGTTCTTC.

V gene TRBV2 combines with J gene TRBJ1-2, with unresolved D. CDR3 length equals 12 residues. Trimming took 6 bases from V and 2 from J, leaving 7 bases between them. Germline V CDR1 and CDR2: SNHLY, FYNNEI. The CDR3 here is CASREGNYGYTF. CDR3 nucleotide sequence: TGTGCCAGCAGAGAGGGAAACTATGGCTACACCTTC.

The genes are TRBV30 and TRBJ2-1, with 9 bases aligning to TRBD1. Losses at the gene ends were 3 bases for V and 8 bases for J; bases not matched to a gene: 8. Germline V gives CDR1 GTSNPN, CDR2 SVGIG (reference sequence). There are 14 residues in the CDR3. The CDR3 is CAWRPGQGVDEQFF. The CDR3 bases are TGTGCCTGGAGACCGGGACAGGGTGTTGATGAGCAGTTCTTC.

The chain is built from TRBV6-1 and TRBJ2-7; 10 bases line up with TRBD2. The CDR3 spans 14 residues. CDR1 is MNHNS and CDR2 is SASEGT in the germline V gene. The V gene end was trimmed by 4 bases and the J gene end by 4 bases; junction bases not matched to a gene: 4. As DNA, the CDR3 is TGTGCCAGCAGTGCTAGCGGGAGAGGGTACGAGCAGTACTTC. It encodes CASSASGRGYEQYF.

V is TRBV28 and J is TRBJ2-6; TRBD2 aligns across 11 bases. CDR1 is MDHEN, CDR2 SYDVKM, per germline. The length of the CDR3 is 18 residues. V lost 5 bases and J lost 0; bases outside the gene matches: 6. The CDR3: CASSPLAGGYSGANVLTF. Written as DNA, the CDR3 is TGTGCCAGCAGTCCCCTAGCGGGAGGCTACTCTGGGGCCAACGTCCTGACTTTC.

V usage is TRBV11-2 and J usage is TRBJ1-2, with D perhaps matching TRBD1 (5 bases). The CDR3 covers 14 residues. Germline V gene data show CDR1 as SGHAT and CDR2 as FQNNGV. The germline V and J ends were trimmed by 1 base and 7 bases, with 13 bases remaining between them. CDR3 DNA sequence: TGTGCCAGCAGCTTAGGTCAGGGAAGTAGTGGCTACACCTTC. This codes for CASSLGQGSSGYTF.

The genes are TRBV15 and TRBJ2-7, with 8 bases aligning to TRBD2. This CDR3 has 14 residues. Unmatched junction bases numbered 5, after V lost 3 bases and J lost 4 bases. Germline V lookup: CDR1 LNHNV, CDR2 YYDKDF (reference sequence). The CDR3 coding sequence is TGTGCCACCAGCAGCCAACGGGGGGGGTACGAGCAGTACTTC. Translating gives CATSSQRGGYEQYF.